One and the same sample provided the 21 T cell receptor beta chains below, sequenced in a study of TIL therapy for anti-PD-1-resistant metastatic lung cancer (dated by TCRdb to about 2021). The sample's time point label, decoded: pre-treatment sample, taken before nivolumab and TIL therapy. TCR beta CDR3 regions were amplified from genomic DNA by bias-controlled multiplex PCR with the immunoSEQ v3 hsTCRB kit. TCRdb carries this immuneACCESS record with in-frame sequences only. Its versions omit some clonotypes, under half of them owing to an unresolved V gene in the studies checked, with the rest unexplained. This sample lists about 53,000 clones; less than 85% were detected once. Less than 2% of the sample is taken by the ten largest. The sequences come from blood, collected at baseline. The source of these receptors is a person between 30 and 80 years old with non-small cell lung cancer.

This clone was seen a single time. The V call is TRBV11-3, the J call TRBJ2-7; tentatively, D is TRBD1 (5 bases). Trimming took off 5 bases at V and 4 bases at J, with 9 bases between the two ends. This CDR3 contains 12 residues. Looked up from germline, CDR1 is SGHNT and CDR2 is YENEEA. CDR3 in amino acids: CASSPRDYEQYF. The CDR3 coding sequence is TGTGCCAGCAGCCCCAGGGATTACGAGCAGTACTTC. Full variable domain (remainder filled in from reference TRBV11-3 and TRBJ2-7): EAGVVQSPRYKIIEKKQPVAFWCNPISGHNTLYWYLQNLGQGPELLIRYENEEAVDDSQLPKDRFSAERLKGVDSTLKIQPAELGDSAVYLCASSPRDYEQYFGPGTRLTVT.

V and J are TRBV5-8 and TRBJ1-1; weak D call: TRBD1 (5 bases). CDR1 and CDR2 from the germline V gene are SGHTS and YDEGEE. The CDR3 sequence is 14 residues long. Trimming pared 0 bases from V and 5 bases from J, leaving 11 bases between. The CDR3 reads CASSLESGRTEAFF. Here the CDR3 DNA reads TGTGCCAGCAGCTTGGAATCGGGGCGGACTGAAGCTTTCTTT.

This clone was found once. The chain couples TRBV25-1 to TRBJ1-2; 11 bases are shared with TRBD1. Germline V gene sequence: CDR1 MGHDK, CDR2 SYGVNS. Losses at the gene ends were 2 bases for V and 8 bases for J; bases not matched to a gene: 13. The CDR3 sequence is 17 residues long. This CDR3 reads CASSEGGTGGTTYGYTF. The DNA for the CDR3 is TGTGCCAGCAGTGAAGGGGGGACAGGGGGAACGACGTACGGCTACACCTTC.

This clone was detected a few times. This sequence joins TRBV7-9 and TRBJ2-6, with D maybe TRBD1 (6 bases). The CDR3 is 15 residues long. V was clipped by 5 bases and J by 4 bases, with 12 bases between them. The germline gives CDR1 SEHNR, CDR2 FQNEAQ (reference sequence). The CDR3 DNA reads as TGTGCCAGCAGCGTCCAGGGGTCGGGGGCCAACGTCCTGACTTTC. Protein product: CASSVQGSGANVLTF.

In the case of this clone: An end of the junction does not agree with germline; a read error may underlie this. The chain combines TRBV7-2 with TRBJ2-3; no firm D call. The germline CDR1 and CDR2 sequences are SGHTA and FQGNSA. CDR3 length: 14 amino acids. The CDR3 sequence: CASSLGYSTDTQYF. In DNA, the CDR3 is TGTGCCAGCAGCTTAGGTTATAGCACCGATACGCAGTATTTT.

The rearrangement joins TRBV5-1 to TRBJ2-3, with no clear D. The ends were cut back, 4 bases at V and 2 bases at J, with 8 bases in the middle. Germline CDR1 SGHRS, CDR2 YFSETQ. The CDR3 loop spans 13 amino acids. This CDR3 reads CASSLTVTDTQYF. CDR3 nucleotides: TGCGCCAGCAGCCTAACCGTCACAGATACGCAGTATTTT.

The chain joins TRBV6-1 to TRBJ2-3; D possibly uses TRBD1 or TRBD2 (6 bases each). The CDR3 spans 14 residues. Germline CDR1 MNHNS, CDR2 SASEGT. V dropped 2 bases and J dropped 4 bases, with 10 bases sitting between them. CDR3 sequence: CASSEQGGPDTQYF. CDR3 nucleotide sequence: TGTGCCAGCAGTGAACAAGGGGGGCCAGATACGCAGTATTTT.

V is TRBV7-8 and J is TRBJ1-5; no definite D call. Germline CDR1 reads SGHVS; CDR2 reads FQNEAQ. This CDR3 region has 12 residues. Trimming pared 5 bases from V and 6 bases from J, leaving 8 bases between. This chain's CDR3 is CASSLEIQPQHF. The CDR3, as DNA: TGTGCCAGCAGCCTAGAAATTCAGCCCCAGCATTTT.

V and J are TRBV6-5 and TRBJ2-3; TRBD1 agrees at 11 bases. The CDR3 has 15 residues. Germline CDR1 MNHEY, CDR2 SVGAGI. Trimming at V came to 6 bases and at J to 6 bases, leaving 8 bases not matched to a gene. The CDR3 region is CASSPGTGGRDTQYF. DNA for the CDR3: TGTGCCAGCAGCCCCGGGACAGGGGGTCGGGATACGCAGTATTTT.

The chain links TRBV28 to TRBJ2-5, with 7 bases lining up with TRBD2. CDR3 size: 18 residues. Germline V CDR1 and CDR2: MDHEN, SYDVKM. J lost 2 bases, V lost 10 bases, and 22 bases had no gene match. CDR3 loop: CATKRTPRGRKGQETQYF. CDR3 DNA: TGTGCCACCAAACGGACCCCCCGCGGGAGAAAGGGGCAAGAGACCCAGTACTTC. Filled out from reference TRBV28 and TRBJ2-5, the complete variable domain reads DVKVTQSSRYLVKRTGEKVFLECVQDMDHENMFWYRQDPGLGLRLIYFSYDVKMKEKGDIPEGYSVSREKKERFSLILESASTNQTSMYLCATKRTPRGRKGQETQYFGPGTRLLVL.

This clone appeared a single time. The chain is built from TRBV11-2 and TRBJ2-5; no reliable D call. CDR3 length: 11 amino acids. V was cut by 3 bases and J by 4 bases, with 3 bases left in between. Germline assignment: CDR1 SGHAT and CDR2 FQNNGV. CDR3: CASSFLETQYF. For the CDR3, the DNA is TGTGCCAGCAGCTTTTTAGAGACCCAGTACTTC. Variable domain in full (rest from reference TRBV11-2 and TRBJ2-5): EAGVAQSPRYKIIEKRQSVAFWCNPISGHATLYWYQQILGQGPKLLIQFQNNGVVDDSQLPKDRFSAERLKGVDSTLKIQPAKLEDSAVYLCASSFLETQYFGPGTRLLVL.

The CDR3 sequence is CASSQDTWSGAPRAEAFF. As DNA, the CDR3 is TGCGCCAGCAGCCAAGATACCTGGAGTGGGGCACCGAGGGCTGAAGCTTTCTTT. The chain couples TRBV4-3 to TRBJ1-1, with TRBD1 as a possible D gene (5 bases). This CDR3 comprises 18 residues. Germline assignment: CDR1 LGHNA and CDR2 YSLEER. The V and J ends lost 0 bases and 6 bases respectively, with 23 bases between them.

The V and J genes are TRBV11-2 and TRBJ2-7, with D uncertain. Per germline, CDR1 SGHAT and CDR2 FQNNGV. The CDR3 length is 13 residues. V gave up 3 bases and J gave up 0 bases, with 6 bases separating them. The CDR3 sequence is CASSFLGSYEQYF. The CDR3 nucleotides are TGTGCCAGCAGCTTTCTAGGCTCCTACGAGCAGTACTTC.

The chain couples TRBV10-3 to TRBJ1-2; 9 bases agree with TRBD1. CDR3 size: 15 residues. V was pared by 4 bases and J by 8 bases, with 11 bases of the junction left unmatched. Germline CDR1 ENHRY, CDR2 SYGVKD. The DNA of the CDR3 is TGTGCCATCAGTGCATCCGGGACAGGGCGAGAGGGCTACACCTTC. Translated, it gives CAISASGTGREGYTF.

The chain employs TRBV9 and TRBJ2-5; TRBD1 is a possible D gene (6 bases). Trimming removed 0 bases from V and 6 bases from J, with 15 bases in between. This CDR3 contains 15 residues. Germline CDR1 reads SGDLS; CDR2 reads YYNGEE. The CDR3 bases are TGTGCCAGCAGCGTAGATCAGGGGACGGGAAAGACCCAGTACTTC. Amino acid sequence: CASSVDQGTGKTQYF.

The chain's CDR3 is CASSLGGWWASGGLTDTQYF. CDR3 nucleotides: TGTGCCAGCAGCTTAGGAGGTTGGTGGGCTAGCGGGGGCCTCACAGATACGCAGTATTTT. The V call is TRBV11-3, the J call TRBJ2-3, with 10 nucleotides matching TRBD2. Unmatched junction bases numbered 15, after V lost 1 base and J lost 2 bases. CDR1 SGHNT and CDR2 YENEEA come from the germline V gene. CDR3 length equals 20 residues.

Here the CDR3 reads CASSFNQGADSPLHF. Written as DNA, the CDR3 is TGCGCCAGCAGCTTTAATCAGGGGGCGGACTCACCCCTCCACTTT. The chain uses TRBV5-1 and TRBJ1-6; 8 nucleotides agree with TRBD1. The CDR3 spans 15 residues. V shed 2 bases, J shed 10 bases, and the junction held 8 bases outside the gene matches. Germline CDR1 and CDR2: SGHRS and YFSETQ.

About this clone itself: A read error may produce the germline difference seen at one junction end. The rearrangement uses TRBV7-7 and TRBJ2-3; 8 positions match TRBD1. There are 16 residues in the CDR3. The germline V gene encodes CDR1 SSHAT and CDR2 FNYEAQ (reference sequence). CDR3 sequence reads: CASSPGGQGVTDTQYF. The CDR3 DNA reads as TGTGCTAGCAGCCCAGGAGGACAGGGAGTAACAGATACGCAGTATTTT. Complete variable domain (other parts from reference TRBV7-7 and TRBJ2-3): GAGVSQSPRYKVTKRGQDVTLRCDPISSHATLYWYQQALGQGPEFLTYFNYEAQPDKSGLPSDRFSAERPEGSISTLTIQRTEQRDSAMYRCASSPGGQGVTDTQYFGPGTRLTVL.

Only a few counts were recorded for this clone. The chain joins TRBV5-4 to TRBJ1-2; 9 bases agree with TRBD1. The V gene's germline CDR1 is SGHNT and CDR2 YYREEE (reference sequence). V trimming: 4 bases; J trimming: 5 bases; junction bases outside the gene matches: 9. The CDR3 has 15 amino acids. CDR3 nucleotide sequence: TGTGCCAGCAGCGGTCGGGACAGGGATCGATATGGCTACACCTTC. Translated: CASSGRDRDRYGYTF.

The chain combines TRBV28 with TRBJ1-5; perhaps TRBD1 as D (5 bases). The V gene lost 3 bases and the J gene lost 4 bases, with 13 bases spanning the gap. The germline CDR1 and CDR2 sequences are MDHEN and SYDVKM. The CDR3 contains 15 residues. The CDR3 bases are TGTGCCAGCAGTTTTTTGACGGGGGGGAATCAGCCCCAGCATTTT. It is translated as CASSFLTGGNQPQHF.

The rearrangement uses TRBV7-2 and TRBJ2-5; possibly TRBD1 for D (6 bases). CDR1 and CDR2 from the germline V gene are SGHTA and FQGNSA. V dropped 5 bases and J dropped 2 bases, with 15 bases sitting between them. This CDR3 has 15 amino acids. CDR3 region: CASSPRWGPQETQYF. For the CDR3, the DNA is TGTGCCAGCAGCCCCCGTTGGGGGCCTCAAGAGACCCAGTACTTC.